The 12 T cell receptor beta chains reported below all come from one sample, sequenced in a study of CXCR3-negative and CXCR3-positive naive CD8 T cells. The TRB cDNA libraries were prepared by 5' RACE with UMI labels. Each CDR3 protein gets one entry in TCRdb, which reprocessed the 5' RACE reads and gives no DNA. The table for this sample gives 92,000 or so distinct CDR3 sequences. Source material: naive CXCR3- CD8+ T cells from blood. The subset: CD45RO-CCR7+CD27+CD95- naive CD8+ T cells lacking CXCR3 (TNR3-). The source of these receptors is a human donor in good health. Some clones in this sample may be carry-over from other donors' samples.

The chain employs TRBV29-1 and TRBJ2-5; TCRdb gives TRBD1 as the D gene, but with no DNA this cannot be confirmed. The CDR3 runs 16 residues. CDR1 is SQVTM and CDR2 is ANQGSEA in the germline V gene. The CDR3 sequence: CSVETALGQGEETQYF.

This chain uses TRBV7-2 with TRBJ1-1. The CDR3 contains 13 residues. Germline V gene sequence: CDR1 SGHTA, CDR2 FQGNSA. CDR3 sequence reads: CASSPAGGTEAFF.

The chain is built from TRBV29-1 and TRBJ2-1; TCRdb's D call, TRBD2, is unchecked because there is no DNA. The CDR3 is made up of 12 amino acids. Per the germline V gene, CDR1 is SQVTM and CDR2 is ANQGSEA. CDR3 region: CSARGLGNEQFF.

This rearrangement joins TRBV7-2 to TRBJ1-1. Looked up from germline, CDR1 is SGHTA and CDR2 is FQGNSA. The CDR3 consists of 13 residues. This chain's CDR3 is CASSSQEVREAFF. The full variable domain, completed using reference TRBV7-2 and TRBJ1-1, is GAGVSQSPSNKVTEKGKDVELRCDPISGHTALYWYRQSLGQGLEFLIYFQGNSAPDKSGLPSDRFSAERTGGSVSTLTIQRTQQEDSAVYLCASSSQEVREAFFGQGTRLTVV.

The chain joins TRBV27 to TRBJ2-7. CDR3 length: 13 residues. Germline CDR1 MNHEY, CDR2 SMNVEV (reference sequence). The CDR3 here is CASSLQGPYEQYF.

The chain uses TRBV4-3 and TRBJ2-7. Germline CDR1 reads LGHNA; CDR2 reads YSLEER. The length of the CDR3 is 15 residues. This CDR3 reads CASSQGRLGAYEQYF.

The chain joins TRBV9 to TRBJ2-5; TCRdb's assignment of TRBD1 cannot be checked, as there is no DNA. The CDR3 sequence is 14 residues long. CDR1 and CDR2 (germline): SGDLS, YYNGEE. The CDR3 loop is CASSEDRAQETQYF.

The chain couples TRBV6-5 to TRBJ2-5. Germline V gene sequence: CDR1 MNHEY, CDR2 SVGAGI. There are 16 residues in the CDR3. CDR3 in amino acids: CASSYSEWGSQETQYF.

The chain joins TRBV12-3 or TRBV12-4 to TRBJ2-5; the D call from TCRdb, TRBD2, cannot be confirmed without DNA. The CDR3 is 16 residues long. The CDR3: CASSGGLAGGRETQYF.

The chain combines TRBV20-1 with TRBJ2-1; TCRdb names TRBD2, which stays unverified in the absence of DNA. The CDR3 totals 15 residues. Germline lookup yields CDR1 DFQATT and CDR2 SNEGSKA (reference sequence). The CDR3: CSATVRPAGGHEQFF.

CDR3 sequence: CASASPMGLGVNEQFF. The genes are TRBV7-8 and TRBJ2-1; the D gene TCRdb calls, TRBD1, cannot be checked with no DNA. Germline assignment: CDR1 SGHVS and CDR2 FQNEAQ. The CDR3 is 16 residues long.

This chain connects TRBV3-1 to TRBJ1-1; there is no DNA to check the TCRdb D call of TRBD1. Germline-derived CDR1 and CDR2 are LGHDT and YNNKEL (reference sequence). CDR3 size: 15 residues. This chain's CDR3 is CASSQDIGGNTEAFF.